The present T cell receptor beta chain was sequenced within a study of response to subunit inactivated influenza vaccine. General study findings and limits: Authors suggested seasonal influenza vaccinations each recruit few new T cells.

CDR1 is DFQATT and CDR2 is SNEGSKA in the germline V gene (reference sequence). This CDR3 is 12 amino acids long. TCRdb independently ran MiXCR on the RT-PCR reads; one entry per CDR3 protein. The sample shows about 500,000 distinct CDR3 sequences, more than 7% of them seen only once. With regard to this clonotype: Antigen specificity is unknown.

V gene TRBV20-1 combines with J gene TRBJ2-5, with 14 bases that match TRBD2. The receptor comes from a man in his fifties or sixties who received an inactivated influenza vaccine. Material: PBMCs from blood, obtained around 25 months after vaccination. The CDR3 region has the DNA TGCAGCGGGACTAGCGGGAGAGAGACCCAGTACTTC. Its translation is CSGTSGRETQYF.